The clone carrying this T cell receptor beta chain was detected only a few times. The antigen is unknown. The data derive from a study of shared clonotypes between healthy human individuals. The CDR3 length is 16 residues. V lost 2 bases to trimming and J lost 0 bases, with 13 bases between them. Germline lookup yields CDR1 SGDLS and CDR2 YYNGEE. Assay used: immunoSEQ multiplex PCR; TCRdb lists only in-frame clones, some missing. Of over 950,000 clones listed, about 72% were seen once; the top ten hold about 0.89%. General study findings and limits: Shared clonotypes: about 4.6% naive CD4, around 3.5% naive CD8, under 2.5% memory CD4, 0.4% memory CD8.

Sequencing used memory CD4+ T cells from PBMCs. Subset reported: CD45RA-negative fraction. The sequence was collected from a man younger than 35 in good health. Some clones in this sample may be carry-over from other donors' samples. The genes are TRBV9 and TRBJ2-3; no reliable D call. CDR3 residues: CASSVSPGPSTDTQYF. CDR3 DNA: TGTGCCAGCAGCGTTAGTCCGGGCCCTAGCACAGATACGCAGTATTTT.